These 3 T cell receptor beta chains were sequenced from one sample in a study of T cell repertoires in cytomegalovirus infection. TCRdb reanalysed the reads using MiXCR and keeps one entry per CDR3 protein. Seen here are fewer than 550,000 distinct CDR3 sequences, around 32% observed once, and the top ten hold roughly 15%. The source material was PBMCs. These receptors were obtained from a human donor in good health (CMV status not recorded). Some clones in this sample may be carry-over from other donors' samples.

The chain recombines TRBV12-3 or TRBV12-4 with TRBJ1-5; TRBD1 matches 9 bases. The V and J ends lost 5 bases and 2 bases, in that order; junction bases with no gene match: 10. The CDR3 covers 17 residues. The CDR3 DNA follows: TGTGCCAGCAGTCCCGGGACAGGGTTAGAGGGCAATCAGCCCCAGCATTTT. Translation: CASSPGTGLEGNQPQHF.

This chain connects TRBV15 to TRBJ2-7; possibly TRBD1 or TRBD2 for D (5 bases each). V was pared by 0 bases and J by 1 base, with 10 bases between. This CDR3 has 15 amino acids. CDR1 and CDR2 from the germline V gene are LNHNV and YYDKDF (reference sequence). The CDR3 coding sequence is TGTGCCACCAGCAGAGAACGGGACCGATCCTACGAGCAGTACTTC. Its protein product is CATSRERDRSYEQYF.

Notes on this clonotype: No conserved phenylalanine or tryptophan ends this CDR3, so it is likely a read error. V and J are TRBV6-5 and TRBJ1-2; D unresolved. Per germline, CDR1 MNHEY and CDR2 SVGAGI. The CDR3 covers 15 residues. Between the trimmed V and J ends, which lost 6 bases and 8 bases, there was a span of 22 bases. The chain's CDR3 is CASSNMAGPTGGYTL. The CDR3 DNA reads TGTGCCAGCAGCAATATGGCGGGCCCAACTGGGGGCTACACCTTA.